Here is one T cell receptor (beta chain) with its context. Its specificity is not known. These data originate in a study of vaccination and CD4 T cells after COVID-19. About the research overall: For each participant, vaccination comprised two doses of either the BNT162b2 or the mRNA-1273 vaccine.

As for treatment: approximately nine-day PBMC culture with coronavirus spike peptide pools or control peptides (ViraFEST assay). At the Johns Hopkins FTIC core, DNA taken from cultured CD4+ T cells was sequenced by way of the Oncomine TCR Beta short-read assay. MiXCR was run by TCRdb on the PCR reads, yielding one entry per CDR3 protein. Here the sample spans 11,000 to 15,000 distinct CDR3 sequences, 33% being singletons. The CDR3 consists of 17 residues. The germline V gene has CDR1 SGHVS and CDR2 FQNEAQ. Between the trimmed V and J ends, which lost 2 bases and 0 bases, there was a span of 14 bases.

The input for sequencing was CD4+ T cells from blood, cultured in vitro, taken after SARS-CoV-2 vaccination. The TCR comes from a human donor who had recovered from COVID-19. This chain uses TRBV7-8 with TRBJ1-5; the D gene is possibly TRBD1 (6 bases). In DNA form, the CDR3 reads TGTGCCAGCAGCTTATTGGGGGGCAGACTTAGCAATCAGCCCCAGCATTTT. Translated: CASSLLGGRLSNQPQHF.